The 27 T cell receptor beta chains below all came from one sample that was sequenced in a study of CD8 T cells in ankylosing spondylitis. Regarding the study as a whole: Apparently characteristic of ankylosing spondylitis blood was a TCR beta motif (about 8 highly homologous variants).

TCRdb used MiXCR to reprocess the 5' RACE reads, holding one entry per CDR3 protein. The sample has about 200,000 distinct CDR3 sequences; 7.3% are singletons. The antigens for these receptors are not known. Specimen: blood, either unsorted or a sorted T cell fraction (not recorded which). All receptors derive from a male donor with ankylosing spondylitis.

This chain links TRBV5-6 with TRBJ2-5; D is undetermined. The germline V gene has CDR1 SGHDT and CDR2 YYEEEE. The CDR3 has 11 amino acids. V was clipped by 4 bases and J by 6 bases, with 7 bases between them. The CDR3 here is CASSRDKTQYF. The CDR3 nucleotides are TGTGCCAGCAGCAGGGATAAGACCCAGTACTTC.

In this sample, this clonotype turned up many times. CDR3: CATSDQGGTEAFF. In DNA form, the CDR3 reads TGTGCCACCAGTGACCAGGGTGGCACTGAAGCTTTCTTT. The chain employs TRBV24-1 and TRBJ1-1; D possibly corresponds to TRBD1 (5 bases). Germline CDR1 reads KGHDR; CDR2 reads SFDVKD. This CDR3 region has 13 residues. Trimming removed 4 bases at V and 4 bases at J, with 9 bases between.

The CDR3: CAVAMGTEAFF. DNA of the CDR3: TGTGCCGTCGCCATGGGAACTGAAGCTTTCTTT. The V gene is TRBV12-3 or TRBV12-4, the J gene TRBJ1-1; no clear D gene. Trimming removed 11 bases from V and 5 bases from J, with 12 bases in between. The length of the CDR3 is 11 residues.

This clonotype has a count of ten or more. The chain uses TRBV3-1 and TRBJ1-6; 7 nucleotides line up with TRBD1. This CDR3 comprises 16 residues. The germline gives CDR1 LGHDT, CDR2 YNNKEL (reference sequence). The J segment lost 0 bases and the V segment lost 5 bases, leaving 4 bases of the junction unmatched. CDR3 in amino acids: CASSKTGSSYNSPLHF. The CDR3 bases are TGTGCCAGCAGCAAGACAGGGAGCTCCTATAATTCACCCCTCCACTTT.

DNA for the CDR3: TGTGCCAGCAGTTACTTGCCATGGGGGGAGCAGTACTTC. Protein sequence: CASSYLPWGEQYF. The V call is TRBV6-2 or TRBV6-3, the J call TRBJ2-7; D might be TRBD1 or TRBD2, each matching 5 bases. This CDR3 has 13 amino acids. CDR1 is MNHEY and CDR2 is SVGEGT in the germline V gene. Between the trimmed V and J ends, which lost 1 base and 7 bases, there was a span of 11 bases.

This clonotype has a count of ten or more. V and J are TRBV6-5 and TRBJ1-2; D call uncertain. With 0 bases removed from V and 3 bases from J, the gap between germline ends came to 8 bases. The CDR3 is 14 amino acids. CDR1 and CDR2 (germline): MNHEY, SVGAGI. The CDR3 region has the DNA TGTGCCAGCAGTTACTCCCTAGTTGACTATGGCTACACCTTC. It translates to CASSYSLVDYGYTF.

This clonotype was seen many times. V and J are TRBV7-6 and TRBJ2-2; no firm D call. The CDR3 has 15 amino acids. The germline gives CDR1 SGHVS, CDR2 FNYEAQ. V lost 0 bases and J lost 3, with 8 bases in between. The CDR3 DNA follows: TGTGCCAGCAGCTTAGCTTTTCGTTACACCGGGGAGCTGTTTTTT. Protein: CASSLAFRYTGELFF.

The rearrangement joins TRBV5-1 to TRBJ2-1; 7 nucleotides match TRBD1. Trimming at V came to 4 bases and at J to 3 bases, leaving 7 bases not matched to a gene. In germline, CDR1 is SGHRS, CDR2 YFSETQ. This CDR3 comprises 15 residues. This chain's CDR3 is CASSPLRDSYNEQFF. In nucleotides, the CDR3 is TGCGCCAGCAGCCCTCTGAGGGACAGCTACAATGAGCAGTTCTTC. Full variable domain (missing parts from reference TRBV5-1 and TRBJ2-1): KAGVTQTPRYLIKTRGQQVTLSCSPISGHRSVSWYQQTPGQGLQFLFEYFSETQRNKGNFPGRFSGRQFSNSRSEMNVSTLELGDSALYLCASSPLRDSYNEQFFGPGTRLTVL.

This clonotype was detected many times. The chain employs TRBV6-1 and TRBJ1-6; a weak D match, TRBD1 (6 bases). The CDR3 has 16 residues. V lost 6 bases to trimming and J lost 9 bases, with 21 bases between them. Germline CDR1 and CDR2: MNHNS and SASEGT. The DNA for the CDR3 is TGTGCCAGCAGGTCGACAGGAGCACCTCAGGGTTCACCCCTCCACTTT. Amino acid sequence: CASRSTGAPQGSPLHF.

The chain employs TRBV20-1 and TRBJ2-1; the D gene could be TRBD1 or TRBD2 (5 bases each). Trimming removed 0 bases at V and 1 base at J, with 19 bases between. Looked up from germline, CDR1 is DFQATT and CDR2 is SNEGSKA (reference sequence). There are 18 residues in the CDR3. In DNA, the CDR3 is TGCAGTGCTAGAGATTCTTTCCACGGGACCCTTTCCTACAATGAGCAGTTCTTC. This translates into CSARDSFHGTLSYNEQFF.

This clonotype was counted between two and nine times. The chain employs TRBV7-2 and TRBJ2-3; D might be TRBD1 (5 bases). Germline CDR1 is SGHTA and CDR2 is FQGNSA. V was cut by 5 bases and J by 3 bases, with 18 bases left in between. The CDR3 has 16 residues. In nucleotides, the CDR3 is TGTGCCAGCAGCCCACCTACAGGAGAAGGAACAGATACGCAGTATTTT. Translation gives CASSPPTGEGTDTQYF.

This clonotype was recorded at least ten times. The chain links TRBV29-1 to TRBJ2-2, with 8 positions matching TRBD2. V was clipped by 1 base and J by 1 base; unmatched bases: 5. Germline CDR1 is SQVTM and CDR2 is ANQGSEA. The CDR3 sequence is 16 residues long. This chain's CDR3 is CSVEGAGDENTGELFF. CDR3 DNA: TGCAGCGTTGAAGGAGCGGGAGATGAGAACACCGGGGAGCTGTTTTTT.

This clonotype was seen repeatedly, ten times or more. The chain links TRBV20-1 to TRBJ1-1; the D is unclear. The CDR3 spans 13 residues. The ends were cut back, 6 bases at V and 0 bases at J, with 11 bases in the middle. The germline V gene has CDR1 DFQATT and CDR2 SNEGSKA (reference sequence). CDR3 nucleotides: TGCAGTGCCGGCGGACCCTTGAACACTGAAGCTTTCTTT. It translates to CSAGGPLNTEAFF.

This clonotype was picked up many times. CDR3: CATSDPGTGSREQYF. CDR3 coding DNA: TGTGCCACCAGTGATCCCGGGACAGGGAGCCGCGAGCAGTACTTC. This chain joins TRBV24-1 and TRBJ2-7; 9 bases are a match to TRBD1. This CDR3 is built from 15 residues. Germline V gene data show CDR1 as KGHDR and CDR2 as SFDVKD. Germline trimming cut 3 bases from V and 6 bases from J; bases unmatched to any gene: 8.

The table lists this clonotype with many counts. The chain combines TRBV6-2 or TRBV6-3 with TRBJ2-1; possible D gene TRBD2, 6 bases. Germline assignment: CDR1 MNHEY and CDR2 SVGEGT. V lost 9 bases to trimming and J lost 2 bases, with 14 bases between them. The CDR3 consists of 14 residues. The CDR3 sequence is CASRSGAPYNEQFF. The CDR3 DNA reads TGTGCCAGTAGATCGGGAGCACCCTACAATGAGCAGTTCTTC.

At least ten counts were recorded for this clonotype. The V gene is TRBV7-3, the J gene TRBJ1-2, with TRBD1 matching over 8 bases. CDR1 is SGHTA and CDR2 is FQGTGA in the germline V gene. The CDR3 is 14 amino acids. The ends lost 5 bases at V and 7 bases at J; junction bases unmatched: 9. CDR3 in DNA: TGTGCCAGCAGCGTAAACCCCGGGACAGGTGGCTACACCTTC. Translated, it gives CASSVNPGTGGYTF.

This clonotype was detected many times. This rearrangement joins TRBV7-9 to TRBJ1-1; D gene ambiguous. The CDR3 contains 15 residues. Trimming left V 1 base short and J 1 base short, with 10 bases between. Germline CDR1 SEHNR, CDR2 FQNEAQ (reference sequence). CDR3 region: CASSLVLAGNTEAFF. DNA for the CDR3: TGTGCCAGCAGCTTAGTGTTGGCCGGGAACACTGAAGCTTTCTTT. The full variable domain, its missing parts supplied by reference TRBV7-9 and TRBJ1-1, is DTGVSQNPRHKITKRGQNVTFRCDPISEHNRLYWYRQTLGQGPEFLTYFQNEAQLEKSRLLSDRFSAERPKGSFSTLEIQRTEQGDSAMYLCASSLVLAGNTEAFFGQGTRLTVV.

This clonotype was seen repeatedly, ten times or more. This chain links TRBV6-6 with TRBJ2-7; D is unresolved. Between the trimmed V and J ends, which lost 3 bases and 4 bases, there was a span of 7 bases. The CDR3 length is 12 residues. Germline V gene sequence: CDR1 MNHNY, CDR2 SVGAGI (reference sequence). The DNA for the CDR3 is TGTGCCAGCAGTTATGCCAGATACGAGCAGTACTTC. Its translation: CASSYARYEQYF.

The chain links TRBV7-9 to TRBJ1-4; unclear D gene. Trimming removed 6 bases at V and 4 bases at J, with 15 bases between. The CDR3 contains 15 residues. Germline CDR1 reads SEHNR; CDR2 reads FQNEAQ (reference sequence). The CDR3 bases are TGTGCCAGCAGAAGGAGTCGACTTAATAATGAAAAACTGTTTTTT. Amino acid sequence: CASRRSRLNNEKLFF.

CDR3 coding DNA: TGTGCCAGCAGTCGAAGACAGGGACCCAATCAGCCCCAGCATTTT. Protein sequence: CASSRRQGPNQPQHF. The chain links TRBV27 to TRBJ1-5; TRBD1 agrees at 7 bases. The CDR3 runs to 15 residues. Germline trimming cut 5 bases from V and 3 bases from J; bases unmatched to any gene: 7. Germline CDR1 and CDR2: MNHEY and SMNVEV (reference sequence).

The table lists this clonotype with many counts. The chain couples TRBV7-9 to TRBJ2-1; D gene unclear. Germline assignment: CDR1 SEHNR and CDR2 FQNEAQ (reference sequence). CDR3 length: 16 amino acids. V dropped 2 bases and J dropped 7 bases, with 18 bases sitting between them. The CDR3 DNA sequence: TGTGCCAGCAGCTTACGTACCCCCGTTCTACGGAATGAGCAGTTCTTC. Translated, it gives CASSLRTPVLRNEQFF. The whole variable domain, remainder taken from reference TRBV7-9 and TRBJ2-1, is DTGVSQNPRHKITKRGQNVTFRCDPISEHNRLYWYRQTLGQGPEFLTYFQNEAQLEKSRLLSDRFSAERPKGSFSTLEIQRTEQGDSAMYLCASSLRTPVLRNEQFFGPGTRLTVL.

This clonotype was seen ten or more times. This chain joins TRBV12-3 or TRBV12-4 and TRBJ2-1; D uncertain. This CDR3 region has 12 residues. The V and J ends lost 6 bases and 4 bases respectively, with 7 bases between them. Here the CDR3 reads CASSPIYNEQFF. The CDR3 DNA sequence: TGTGCCAGCAGCCCAATATACAATGAGCAGTTCTTC.

The rearrangement links TRBV10-3 to TRBJ2-7; D may be TRBD1 (5 bases). Trimming shortened V by 5 bases and J by 3 bases, and 8 bases separated the two germline ends. Looked up from germline, CDR1 is ENHRY and CDR2 is SYGVKD. CDR3 size: 12 residues. The CDR3 DNA is TGTGCCATCAGTAAGACAGTCTACGAGCAGTACTTC. Its protein is CAISKTVYEQYF.

This clonotype was counted a few times. The rearrangement links TRBV4-3 to TRBJ2-7; maybe TRBD1 (6 bases). Between the trimmed V and J ends, which lost 3 bases and 4 bases, there was a span of 19 bases. CDR1 and CDR2 from the germline V gene are LGHNA and YSLEER. The CDR3 runs 16 residues. CDR3 sequence reads: CASSQGAPGPVYEQYF. CDR3 in DNA: TGCGCCAGCAGCCAGGGGGCCCCCGGCCCCGTATACGAGCAGTACTTC.

This clonotype was seen ten or more times. The genes are TRBV7-8 and TRBJ2-7; perhaps D is TRBD1 or TRBD2 (6 bases each). This CDR3 spans 14 amino acids. Trimming left V 1 base short and J 3 bases short, with 10 bases between. From germline, CDR1 is SGHVS and CDR2 FQNEAQ. The CDR3 DNA reads as TGTGCCAGCAGCTTAGGTGGAGGGGGCTACGAGCAGTACTTC. Protein: CASSLGGGGYEQYF.

This clonotype has a count of ten or more. V usage is TRBV27 and J usage is TRBJ1-5; no definite D call. Germline V gene sequence: CDR1 MNHEY, CDR2 SMNVEV (reference sequence). This CDR3 spans 13 amino acids. V was trimmed by 1 base and J by 5 bases, leaving 6 bases between them. CDR3 coding DNA: TGTGCCAGCAGTTTATACCGCTATCAGCCCCAGCATTTT. It is translated as CASSLYRYQPQHF.

The table lists this clonotype with many counts. The J gene is TRBJ2-5, the V gene TRBV6-6, with D maybe TRBD2 (5 bases). Trimming removed 5 bases at V and 9 bases at J, with 13 bases between. The CDR3 extends over 12 amino acids. Germline V gene data show CDR1 as MNHNY and CDR2 as SVGAGI (reference sequence). CDR3 sequence: CASSNTRLAQYF. Written as DNA, the CDR3 is TGTGCCAGCAGTAATACTAGACTGGCCCAGTACTTC.